This TCR beta chain was sequenced in a study of cytomegalovirus exposure and HLA in healthy donors (dated by TCRdb to about 2017). About the investigation overall: An earlier analysis of some 600 of the donors reported roughly 300 Gb of sequence data and 117 million unique TCR beta sequences obtained from about 180 million T cells. An early release covering roughly 600 HLA-typed donors comprised approximately 290 gigabases of sequencing data and roughly 86 million unique TCR sequences. Of the roughly 400 genotyped donors, 75% to 85% were placed in the genetic ancestry cluster associated with self-reported Caucasian donors. The study aimed to test whether signatures of past pathogen exposure could be identified by cataloging public T cell receptors. Using immunosequencing, the study profiled T cell repertoires from about 610 subjects and related those repertoires to cytomegalovirus serostatus. Besides the first cohort of roughly 640 subjects, a separate validation cohort made up of 95 to 150 different subjects was used. High-throughput TCR immunosequencing, statistical association of individual TCRs with disease status, and machine learning were combined to predict cytomegalovirus infection status. A later analysis re-analyzed previously published TCR beta repertoires from about 600 donors and added high-resolution HLA genotyping to study TCR occurrence patterns. Rather than drawing on any new phenotypic data, the later analysis identified candidate immune exposures from TCR beta sequences and the way those sequences occurred across donors. To decide whether each TCR beta V gene segment behaved as functional or pseudogenic, an earlier analysis of over 500 of the donors relied on high-throughput TCR beta sequencing. Donor age, sex, ethnicity and CMV serostatus were compiled alongside the repertoire data. In a later genetic analysis, genome-wide SNP genotypes for about 65% of the 666 donors were used, and that subset was treated as a discovery cohort. All discovery cohort repertoires had been generated on a single sequencing platform. HLA typing included class I and class II loci at four-digit resolution. Typing coverage varied by locus: roughly 629-630 donors for A, B, C, DRB1 and DQB1; around 560 for DQA1; 600 to 610 for DPA1; fewer than 480 for DPB1. A few DR-DQ haplotypes were treated as single units for association and clustering because of strong linkage in the cohort. Across 398 genotyped donors of the cohort, an average of 235,054 unique TCR beta nucleotide sequences per donor were sequenced, and roughly a sixth of those sequences were non-productive. Points the paper makes about the study in general: A later analysis reported that several top co-occurrence clusters appeared linked to parvovirus B19, influenza, CMV and Epstein-Barr virus. HLA typing was unavailable for some donors at each locus, so association tests used only the typed subset. In both the original and validation cohorts, the classifier was reported to diagnose cytomegalovirus status with high specificity and sensitivity. Sequencing depth was assumed to be roughly uniform across donors in the presence/absence analyses, though that assumption may not hold. According to the authors, the approach could potentially be generalized to other disease states and immunological phenotypes. Compared with the approximately 670-donor mean, donors in an Asian-associated ancestry cluster had fewer N-insertions in productive TCRs, according to a later genetic analysis. According to a later analysis, most CMV-associated TCR beta chains appeared to be HLA-restricted, and the HLA associations seemed to be driven largely by CMV exposure. A further reported finding was that TCR beta sequences accurately predicted the HLA-A and HLA-B alleles for most subjects in the first cohort. Compared with equally common non-associated chains, HLA-associated TCR beta chains in a later analysis were more clonally expanded and had lower generation probabilities. Most TCR sequences were seen in very few donors, while some public TCRs were found in many individuals. Some IMGT-functional V segments, including TRBV6-2 and TRBV6-3, could not be distinguished by the 87-base-pair reads and were therefore excluded. In an earlier analysis of some 640 of the donors, most TCR beta V segments were observed in productive rearrangements about 87% or about 30% of the time, broadly matching IMGT annotations. Linkage disequilibrium might explain the correlated functional status among segregating V segments, but an unknown experimental factor could not be excluded. The sequencing pipeline was judged likely to have produced a cluster of highly shared sequence variants as a technical artifact. The earlier analysis of some 540 of the donors excluded some 16 rarely observed V segments, including chromosome 9 orphons, because counts were too low. A later analysis found that TCR association rates varied across HLA loci, with DRB1 alleles showing the most associated TCRs and HLA-C alleles the fewest. In vitro tests confirmed that a few of the cytomegalovirus-associated TCR beta chains recognize cytomegalovirus antigens. The study gave a list of 150 to 200 TCR beta chains associated with cytomegalovirus. For the cohort, immune exposure information was limited to CMV serostatus. Specific HLA alleles were associated with roughly 17,000 TCR beta sequences at a false discovery rate of 0.05 in a later analysis. An association between a missense DCLRE1C variant and V-gene and J-gene trimming of TCR beta chains was found in a later genetic analysis and replicated in an independent cohort. Assigning TCR associations to individual alleles was difficult when HLA alleles, especially DR and DQ, strongly co-occurred. In this cohort, only TCR beta chains were sequenced, and detectable features were limited by the absence of alpha or paired-chain data.

The cohort was made up of roughly 670 healthy bone marrow donors. Cohort members were all nominally healthy when sampled, although unrecorded immune exposures were likely present. The donor tested CMV seronegative, placing the donor among the 350 or so seronegative members of the cohort. A peripheral blood sample was provided by each donor, and peripheral blood mononuclear cells were used for TCR beta sequencing. The Qiagen DNeasy Blood Extraction Kit was used to extract genomic DNA from the blood cell samples. This clone showed up just once. Its antigen is not yet known. Base qualities are missing; no much larger clone stands one base away. Receptor libraries were prepared by the immunoSEQ multiplex PCR assay. A mixture of 60 forward primers for TCR Vbeta segments and 13 reverse primers for TCR Jbeta segments was used in the multiplex PCR. The CDR3 region of rearranged TCR beta genes was amplified from genomic DNA with a multiplex PCR assay. The Illumina HiSeq System was used to sequence the amplified TCR beta libraries as 87-base-pair reads. The study's processing was this. A later analysis counted 75 million to 100 million unique TCR beta chains across the approximately 700 repertoires, and around 9.9 million of these chains were shared by at least two donors. Raw reads were error-corrected and collapsed into unique sequences with a nearest-neighbor algorithm that merged closely related sequences to remove PCR and sequencing errors. Alignment of CDR3 sequences to IMGT reference sequences was used to assign V, D and J gene segments. Each retained sequence needed at least a six-nucleotide match to both a V gene segment and a J gene segment. A rearrangement counted as productive if the CDR3 had no stop codons and remained in frame with V and J, and every other rearrangement counted as non-productive. CDR3 was defined according to IMGT convention as the region running from the second conserved V-encoded cysteine to the conserved J-encoded phenylalanine. The earlier analysis of 500 to 750 of the donors excluded any sequence lacking an unambiguous match to a single V gene segment. In an earlier analysis of several hundred of the donors, a V segment was called functional when productive rearrangements were above 56.7%, and segregating when the standard deviation between donors exceeded 5%. A statistical classification framework was built to diagnose cytomegalovirus status from the catalog of TCR beta chain sequences. In a later analysis, V and J genes were assigned by comparing TCR nucleotide sequences against IMGT/GENE-DB human TR gene sequences. In a later analysis, CDR3 sequences and most-parsimonious VDJ recombination scenarios were assigned using the TCRdist pipeline. In a later analysis, each TCR beta chain was defined by its CDR3 amino acid sequence together with its V-gene family, and reads lacking a unique V-gene family were excluded. To address suspected cross-contamination and a sequencing artifact, a later analysis removed under 600 highly shared, low-generation-probability nucleotide sequences. For each public chain, a later analysis derived a clonal expansion index from normalized ranks of inferred template counts within each repertoire. In a later analysis, generation probabilities were computed with a VDJ recombination model fitted to out-of-frame rearrangements, and the resulting probabilities were checked against IGoR. A later analysis scored TCR-TCR, TCR-HLA and TCR-CMV co-occurrence with hypergeometric tests, applying a repertoire-size bias correction to TCR pairs. In a later analysis, false discovery rates were estimated by permuting HLA or CMV assignments 20 times. In a later analysis, co-occurring TCRs were grouped with DBSCAN, and TCRdist sequence similarity was added when clustering was performed within HLA-allele-positive subsets. Repertoires with fewer than 30,000 or more than 120,000 public chains were left out of co-occurrence clustering, as were five repertoires with anomalous nucleotide sharing. TCRdb re-hosts the immuneACCESS table, in-frame sequences only. Its copies lack some clones; in the studies checked, an unresolved V gene accounts for under half of them, and the cause for the rest is not known. The DNA gave D and trimming, while V, J and clone size come from that table. This sample lists tens of thousands of clones; more than 60% were detected once. Together, the top ten hold 2.7% of the sample.

V and J are truncated by 0 bases and 6 bases respectively, leaving an intervening sequence of 14 bases. As encoded in the germline V gene, CDR1 is SGHVS while CDR2 is FQNEAQ. The CDR3 goes from the cysteine to the phenylalanine over 15 residues. The retained sequence is limited to the CDR3, 45 bases, with the frame set at the first base. The TCR was taken from a man aged 25-45 years in good health and CMV-seronegative. The rearranged segments are TRBV7-8 and TRBJ1-2; no D gene can be assigned with confidence. Sequencing was performed on PBMCs. The CDR3 sequence is CASSLAGTHKDGYTF. The nucleotide sequence is TGTGCCAGCAGCTTAGCGGGCACACACAAGGATGGCTACACCTTC.